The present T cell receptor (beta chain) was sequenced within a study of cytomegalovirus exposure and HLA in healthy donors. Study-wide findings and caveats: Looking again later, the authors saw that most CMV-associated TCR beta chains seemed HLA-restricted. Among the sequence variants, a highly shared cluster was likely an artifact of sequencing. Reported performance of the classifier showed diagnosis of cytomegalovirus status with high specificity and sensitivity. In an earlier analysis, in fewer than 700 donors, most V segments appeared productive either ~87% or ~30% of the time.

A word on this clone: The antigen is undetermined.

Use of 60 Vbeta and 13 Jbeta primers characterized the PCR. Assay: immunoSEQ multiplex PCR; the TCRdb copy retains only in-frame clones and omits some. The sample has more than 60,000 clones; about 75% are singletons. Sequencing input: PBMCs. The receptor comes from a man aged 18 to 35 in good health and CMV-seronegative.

The CDR3 DNA is TGCGCCAGCAGCTTAGGAACGACCGGGTTGGGCTCCTACGAGCAGTACTTC. Translating it yields CASSLGTTGLGSYEQYF. V gene TRBV5-1 combines with J gene TRBJ2-7; D is ambiguous. V lost 2 bases to trimming and J lost 0 bases, with 18 bases between them. CDR1 and CDR2 (germline): SGHRS, YFSETQ. The CDR3 runs to 17 residues.